Sequencing of this T cell receptor beta chain was carried out in a study of T cells in Graves' hyperthyroidism and ophthalmopathy. Study details: Blood was drawn when the patient was first diagnosed and still untreated.

Note on this clonotype: Antigen specificity is unknown. With a much larger clone just one base away, this may be a read error.

The investigators amplified TCR beta CDR3 regions from RNA transcripts. With the HTBI primer set, the TCR CDR3 went through a first round of RT-PCR. TCRdb called the multiplex PCR reads again in MiXCR, with one record for every CDR3 protein. This sample has approximately 430,000 distinct CDR3 sequences, with 14% to 15% found just once. The germline V gene encodes CDR1 LGHDT and CDR2 YNNKEL (reference sequence). The CDR3 is 14 residues long. Trimming removed 3 bases at V and 7 bases at J, with 12 bases between. Lactation, pregnancy, other autoimmune disease or uncontrolled infection excluded patients. The PBMCs had their origin in 7.5 to 10 ml of fresh peripheral blood. General study findings and limits: Appearing also in blood were most of the thyroid clonotypes expanded above 0.001.

The chain has TRBV3-1 and TRBJ2-2; D possibly corresponds to TRBD1 (6 bases). The source material was blood. The receptor comes from a man in his late teens or twenties with Graves' ophthalmopathy. In nucleotides, the CDR3 is TGTGCCAGCAGCCAGGTCAACAGGGACGGGGAGCTGTTTTTT. Translating gives CASSQVNRDGELFF.